These 32 T cell receptor beta chains originate from one sample sequenced in a study of immune cell composition in non-small cell lung cancer. The method was immunoSEQ multiplex PCR; TCRdb's version includes in-frame clones alone and lacks a portion of them. The sample has roughly 3,400 clones; about 83% are singletons. The sequencing input was lung tumor tissue. The receptors were gathered from a human donor with non-small cell lung cancer.

This clone has only one observation. The chain uses TRBV6-5 and TRBJ2-1, with a tentative D call TRBD1 (6 bases). The germline CDR1 and CDR2 sequences are MNHEY and SVGAGI. This CDR3 contains 12 residues. Trimming shortened V by 4 bases and J by 7 bases, and 8 bases separated the two germline ends. The CDR3 DNA is TGTGCCAGCAGTTCCACAGGGAATGAGCAGTTCTTC. It encodes CASSSTGNEQFF.

The rearrangement links TRBV7-2 to TRBJ1-2; 9 nucleotides align to TRBD1. The V gene's germline CDR1 is SGHTA and CDR2 FQGNSA. Trimming took 5 bases from V and 4 from J; bases not matched to a gene: 8. The CDR3 runs 15 residues. CDR3 coding DNA: TGTGCCAGCAGCACCCTACAGGGGGCATTCTATGGCTACACCTTC. Translation gives CASSTLQGAFYGYTF.

The chain joins TRBV7-2 to TRBJ2-3; maybe TRBD1 (5 bases). CDR3 length equals 16 residues. The V end was cut by 5 bases, the J end by 4 bases, with 19 bases between. Per the germline V gene, CDR1 is SGHTA and CDR2 is FQGNSA. The CDR3 reads CASSPMVGLGADTQYF. CDR3 sequence (DNA): TGTGCCAGCAGCCCGATGGTGGGGCTGGGTGCAGATACGCAGTATTTT.

V and J are TRBV4-3 and TRBJ1-4; D unresolved. In germline, CDR1 is LGHNA, CDR2 YSLEER. The CDR3 contains 15 residues. V was shortened by 0 bases and J by 3 bases, with 8 bases between the two germline ends. The CDR3 DNA sequence: TGCGCCAGCAGCCAAGATCTGGGCCCTAATGAAAAACTGTTTTTT. Translating gives CASSQDLGPNEKLFF.

This clone was observed a few times. J is TRBJ2-3 and V is TRBV19; a possible D gene is TRBD2 (5 bases). The CDR3 extends over 12 amino acids. Germline CDR1 reads LNHDA; CDR2 reads SQIVND (reference sequence). V was trimmed by 6 bases and J by 11 bases, leaving 15 bases between them. As DNA, the CDR3 is TGTGCCAGTAGCCCCCCACTAGGGAAGCAGTATTTT. Its translation: CASSPPLGKQYF. The variable domain in full, with the rest retrieved from reference TRBV19 and TRBJ2-3, is DGGITQSPKYLFRKEGQNVTLSCEQNLNHDAMYWYRQDPGQGLRLIYYSQIVNDFQKGDIAEGYSVSREKKESFPLTVTSAQKNPTAFYLCASSPPLGKQYFGPGTRLTVL.

The chain couples TRBV9 to TRBJ2-3; the match to TRBD2 covers 9 bases. Germline CDR1 SGDLS, CDR2 YYNGEE. The CDR3 covers 15 residues. The J segment lost 7 bases and the V segment lost 4 bases, leaving 10 bases of the junction unmatched. CDR3 in amino acids: CASSPQTSGPYTQYF. DNA of the CDR3: TGTGCCAGCAGCCCTCAGACTAGCGGACCATATACGCAGTATTTT.

Only one count was recorded for this clone. The chain has TRBV6-5 and TRBJ2-5, with 7 bases identical to TRBD2. The J call may not be correct, given that the DNA end is closer to TRBJ2-7. The CDR3 contains 16 residues. Germline CDR1 and CDR2: MNHEY and SVGAGI. The CDR3 protein is CASSLSAGDLAYEQYF. CDR3 sequence (DNA): TGTGCCAGCAGTTTATCGGCGGGGGATCTGGCCTACGAGCAGTACTTC.

This clone is termed large. J is TRBJ1-1 and V is TRBV6-4, with TRBD1 matching over 7 bases. The CDR3 has 13 residues. Trimming cost V 5 bases and J 3 bases; bases outside gene matches: 3. Per the germline V gene, CDR1 is MRHNA and CDR2 is SNTAGT. The chain's CDR3 is CASSPRGDTEAFF. The CDR3 DNA is TGTGCCAGCAGTCCCAGGGGGGACACTGAAGCTTTCTTT.

J is TRBJ2-7 and V is TRBV5-1, with D maybe TRBD1 (7 bases). The CDR3 has 15 amino acids. The germline V gene has CDR1 SGHRS and CDR2 YFSETQ. The germline V and J ends were trimmed by 3 bases and 1 base, with 14 bases remaining between them. In DNA form, the CDR3 reads TGCGCCAGCAGCTACTCAGGGGGAGGTTCCTACGAGCAGTACTTC. Translating it yields CASSYSGGGSYEQYF.

The V call is TRBV14, the J call TRBJ2-7, with 8 bases fitting TRBD1. Trimming cost V 4 bases and J 0 bases; bases outside gene matches: 11. This CDR3 is built from 17 residues. Germline loops: CDR1 SGHDN, CDR2 FVKESK. Here the CDR3 DNA reads TGTGCCAGCAGCCGAGTGTCCCGGACAGGGACCTCCTACGAGCAGTACTTC. Residues: CASSRVSRTGTSYEQYF.

The V gene is TRBV2, the J gene TRBJ1-5; D might be TRBD1 (6 bases). V was cut by 3 bases and J by 2 bases, with 11 bases left in between. The CDR3 covers 15 residues. Germline CDR1 and CDR2: SNHLY and FYNNEI. In DNA, the CDR3 is TGTGCCAGCAGTGAGGGAAAGGGGGGCAATCAGCCCCAGCATTTT. Translating gives CASSEGKGGNQPQHF.

This clone was seen just once. The chain combines TRBV5-4 with TRBJ2-7, with D tentatively TRBD1 (6 bases). V shed 4 bases and J shed 0 bases, with 17 bases lying between them. This CDR3 contains 16 residues. Germline lookup yields CDR1 SGHNT and CDR2 YYREEE (reference sequence). CDR3 amino acids: CASSHLQGSGSYEQYF. The CDR3 bases are TGTGCCAGCAGCCACCTACAGGGATCGGGCTCCTACGAGCAGTACTTC.

The rearrangement joins TRBV18 to TRBJ2-7, with D possibly matching TRBD1 (6 bases). Germline CDR1 reads KGHSH; CDR2 reads LQKENI. The CDR3 length is 12 residues. Trimming shortened V by 6 bases and J by 1 base, and 7 bases separated the two germline ends. The CDR3 region is CASSDSSYEQYF. The CDR3 DNA reads TGTGCCAGCTCGGACAGTTCCTACGAGCAGTACTTC.

This chain connects TRBV7-3 to TRBJ2-7, with D tentatively TRBD2 (6 bases). The V end was cut by 5 bases, the J end by 7 bases, with 18 bases between. CDR3 length: 14 amino acids. Germline CDR1 is SGHTA and CDR2 is FQGTGA. CDR3: CASSLTRDSGEQYF. The CDR3 DNA is TGTGCCAGCAGCCTCACCCGGGACTCAGGGGAGCAGTACTTC.

The chain recombines TRBV6-4 with TRBJ2-2, with 8 bases that match TRBD2. From germline, CDR1 is MRHNA and CDR2 SNTAGT. This CDR3 is built from 17 residues. V shed 2 bases and J 5 bases; nucleotides not matched to a gene: 10. CDR3 residues: CASSDVGTSGETGELFF. The CDR3 nucleotides are TGTGCCAGCAGTGACGTAGGAACTAGCGGAGAAACCGGGGAGCTGTTTTTT.

This clone is large. The CDR3 sequence: CASRGAGGSYNSPLHF. The CDR3 DNA sequence: TGTGCCAGTAGAGGGGCAGGGGGCTCCTATAATTCACCCCTCCACTTT. The chain is built from TRBV19 and TRBJ1-6, with 7 positions matching TRBD1. The CDR3 has 16 amino acids. Trimming took 6 bases from V and 0 from J; bases not matched to a gene: 5. Per germline, CDR1 LNHDA and CDR2 SQIVND (reference sequence).

J is TRBJ2-5 and V is TRBV27, with D possibly matching TRBD2 (5 bases). From germline, CDR1 is MNHEY and CDR2 SMNVEV (reference sequence). The CDR3 length is 14 residues. V shed 8 bases and J shed 11 bases, with 24 bases lying between them. The CDR3 sequence: CASHPVSPPWEQYF. The CDR3 region has the DNA TGTGCCAGCCATCCCGTGTCCCCCCCCTGGGAGCAGTACTTC.

This chain joins TRBV5-1 and TRBJ1-1; D possibly corresponds to TRBD1 (6 bases). CDR1 SGHRS and CDR2 YFSETQ come from the germline V gene. The CDR3 loop spans 17 amino acids. The germline V and J ends were trimmed by 4 bases and 0 bases, with 19 bases remaining between them. The CDR3 sequence is CASSPGLQGTLNTEAFF. In DNA, the CDR3 is TGCGCCAGCAGCCCCGGTTTACAGGGCACCCTGAACACTGAAGCTTTCTTT.

The genes are TRBV29-1 and TRBJ1-4; possibly TRBD1 for D (5 bases). The germline V and J ends were trimmed by 5 bases and 4 bases, with 17 bases remaining between them. The CDR3 has 15 residues. Germline values: CDR1 SQVTM, CDR2 ANQGSEA. DNA for the CDR3: TGCAGCGTTTCATTTGGGGTGACAGTTAATGAAAAACTGTTTTTT. Its protein is CSVSFGVTVNEKLFF.

Only a few counts were recorded for this clone. The gene calls are TRBV5-1 and TRBJ2-3; D is unresolved. V was shortened by 5 bases and J by 1 base, with 20 bases between the two germline ends. The CDR3 consists of 17 residues. Germline V gene lookup returns CDR1 SGHRS and CDR2 YFSETQ. DNA of the CDR3: TGCGCCAGCAGAGCGCCCCCTACGACCCACGGCACAGATACGCAGTATTTT. Protein: CASRAPPTTHGTDTQYF.

In its sample, this clone was seen once. The chain recombines TRBV5-1 with TRBJ2-7; no firm D call. V shed 4 bases and J shed 2 bases, with 13 bases lying between them. The CDR3 spans 14 residues. CDR1 is SGHRS, CDR2 YFSETQ, per germline. CDR3 residues: CASSLDDTAYEQYF. CDR3 nucleotides: TGCGCCAGCAGCCTGGACGACACGGCCTACGAGCAGTACTTC.

The chain couples TRBV6-4 to TRBJ2-1, with D possibly being TRBD2 (6 bases). Germline V gene sequence: CDR1 MRHNA, CDR2 SNTAGT. V lost 2 bases, J lost 0 bases, and 14 bases lay in between. The CDR3 totals 17 residues. The CDR3 here is CASSDPGAGSSYNEQFF. The CDR3 DNA reads as TGTGCCAGCAGTGACCCAGGTGCCGGGAGCTCCTACAATGAGCAGTTCTTC.

The rearrangement uses TRBV7-9 and TRBJ1-2; D uncertain. CDR3 length: 10 residues. With 2 bases removed from V and 10 bases from J, the gap between germline ends came to 5 bases. Germline values: CDR1 SEHNR, CDR2 FQNEAQ (reference sequence). The CDR3 coding sequence is TGTGCCAGCAGCTTACAAGCCTACACCTTC. Protein sequence: CASSLQAYTF. Complete variable domain (other parts from reference TRBV7-9 and TRBJ1-2): DTGVSQNPRHKITKRGQNVTFRCDPISEHNRLYWYRQTLGQGPEFLTYFQNEAQLEKSRLLSDRFSAERPKGSFSTLEIQRTEQGDSAMYLCASSLQAYTFGSGTRLTVV.

The chain is built from TRBV2 and TRBJ2-7; D is possibly TRBD1 (5 bases). CDR3 length: 14 amino acids. Trimming stripped 2 bases from V and 2 bases from J, with 10 bases between. The V gene's germline CDR1 is SNHLY and CDR2 FYNNEI. For the CDR3, the DNA is TGTGCCAGCAGTGAATACAGGTCCCCCTACGAGCAGTACTTC. It codes for CASSEYRSPYEQYF.

The rearrangement links TRBV15 to TRBJ2-5; the match to TRBD1 covers 7 bases. Germline CDR1 reads LNHNV; CDR2 reads YYDKDF (reference sequence). Trimming took 10 bases from V and 2 from J; bases not matched to a gene: 10. The CDR3 is made up of 14 amino acids. CDR3 nucleotides: TGTGCCAGCAAGGGTTCAGGGGGACAAGAGACCCAGTACTTC. It specifies CASKGSGGQETQYF.

This chain joins TRBV7-8 and TRBJ1-5, with D perhaps TRBD1 (5 bases). Germline CDR1 reads SGHVS; CDR2 reads FQNEAQ. This CDR3 comprises 13 residues. V shed 2 bases and J shed 6 bases, with 8 bases lying between them. This CDR3 is CASSLQGIQPQHF. CDR3 nucleotide sequence: TGTGCCAGCAGCTTACAGGGTATTCAGCCCCAGCATTTT.

The V and J genes are TRBV7-7 and TRBJ2-7; D is perhaps TRBD2 (6 bases). CDR3 length equals 13 residues. V was clipped by 4 bases and J by 5 bases, with 12 bases between them. The germline V gene encodes CDR1 SSHAT and CDR2 FNYEAQ (reference sequence). The CDR3 sequence: CASSSLWGDEQYF. The CDR3 DNA follows: TGTGCCAGCAGCTCTCTTTGGGGGGACGAGCAGTACTTC.

This clone showed up just once. The V gene is TRBV6-1, the J gene TRBJ1-4; D is possibly TRBD1 (5 bases). The CDR3 is 18 amino acids. Germline lookup yields CDR1 MNHNS and CDR2 SASEGT. Trimming removed 0 bases from V and 8 bases from J, with 22 bases in between. CDR3: CASSEAGHRRTRLEKLFF. DNA for the CDR3: TGTGCCAGCAGTGAAGCAGGTCACAGGCGAACCCGTTTAGAAAAACTGTTTTTT.

This clone was observed a single time. The chain employs TRBV20-1 and TRBJ2-5; no clear D. Germline V gives CDR1 DFQATT, CDR2 SNEGSKA (reference sequence). V was clipped by 6 bases and J by 9 bases, with 11 bases between them. The CDR3 is made up of 10 amino acids. The CDR3 loop is CSANYKAQYF. The CDR3 DNA reads TGCAGTGCCAACTATAAGGCCCAGTACTTC.

The chain is built from TRBV19 and TRBJ2-7; D gene ambiguous. This CDR3 has 15 amino acids. The V end was cut by 6 bases, the J end by 8 bases, with 23 bases between. Germline loops: CDR1 LNHDA, CDR2 SQIVND (reference sequence). The CDR3 spells CASRSWNSGVLQQYF. The DNA of the CDR3 is TGTGCCAGTAGATCCTGGAACTCCGGAGTTTTGCAGCAGTACTTC.

The chain employs TRBV7-6 and TRBJ1-6; D unclear. V was trimmed by 2 bases and J by 8 bases, leaving 4 bases between them. Looked up from germline, CDR1 is SGHVS and CDR2 is FNYEAQ. The CDR3 is 12 residues long. CDR3 region: CASSLTDSPLHF. The CDR3 DNA reads as TGTGCCAGCAGCTTAACGGATTCACCCCTCCACTTT.

The chain recombines TRBV6-5 with TRBJ2-3; 9 bases fit TRBD1. The CDR3 is made up of 15 amino acids. Trimming took 7 bases from V and 5 from J; bases not matched to a gene: 10. Germline CDR1 is MNHEY and CDR2 is SVGAGI. For the CDR3, the DNA is TGTGCCAGCACCGAGGGACAGGGATTTTTAGATACGCAGTATTTT. It translates to CASTEGQGFLDTQYF.